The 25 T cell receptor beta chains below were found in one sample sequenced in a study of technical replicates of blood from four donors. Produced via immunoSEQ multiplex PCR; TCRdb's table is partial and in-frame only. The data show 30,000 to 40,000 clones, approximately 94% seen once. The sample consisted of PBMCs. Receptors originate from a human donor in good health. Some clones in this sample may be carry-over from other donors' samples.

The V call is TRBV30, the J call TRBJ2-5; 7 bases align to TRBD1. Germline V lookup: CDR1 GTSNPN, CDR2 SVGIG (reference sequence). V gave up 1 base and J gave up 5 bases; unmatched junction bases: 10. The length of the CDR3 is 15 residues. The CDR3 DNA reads TGTGCCTGGAGTGAGGGTACAGGGGTCCGGGAGACCCAGTACTTC. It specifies CAWSEGTGVRETQYF.

DNA for the CDR3: TGTGCCATCAGTGCCAACTACGGGGGGGACACAGATACGCAGTATTTT. Amino acids: CAISANYGGDTDTQYF. J is TRBJ2-3 and V is TRBV10-3, with 8 bases lining up with TRBD2. This CDR3 has 16 residues. CDR1 and CDR2 (germline): ENHRY, SYGVKD. Trimming at V came to 4 bases and at J to 2 bases, leaving 8 bases not matched to a gene.

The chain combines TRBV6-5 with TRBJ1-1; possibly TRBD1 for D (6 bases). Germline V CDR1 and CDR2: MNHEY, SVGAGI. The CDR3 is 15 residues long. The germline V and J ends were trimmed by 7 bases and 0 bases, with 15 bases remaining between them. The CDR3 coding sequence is TGTGCCAGCACCATAAACAGGGCCATGAACACTGAAGCTTTCTTT. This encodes CASTINRAMNTEAFF.

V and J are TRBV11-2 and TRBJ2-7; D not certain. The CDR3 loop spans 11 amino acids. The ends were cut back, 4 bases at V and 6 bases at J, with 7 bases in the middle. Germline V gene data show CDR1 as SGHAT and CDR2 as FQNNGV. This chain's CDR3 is CASSSEREQYF. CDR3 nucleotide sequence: TGTGCCAGCAGCTCCGAGCGCGAGCAGTACTTC.

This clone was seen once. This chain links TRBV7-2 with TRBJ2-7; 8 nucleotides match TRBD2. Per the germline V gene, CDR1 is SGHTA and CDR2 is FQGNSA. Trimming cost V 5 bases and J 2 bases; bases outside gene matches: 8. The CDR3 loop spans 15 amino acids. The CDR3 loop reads CASSPGAGGPYEQYF. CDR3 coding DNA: TGTGCCAGCAGCCCGGGGGCGGGAGGTCCCTACGAGCAGTACTTC.

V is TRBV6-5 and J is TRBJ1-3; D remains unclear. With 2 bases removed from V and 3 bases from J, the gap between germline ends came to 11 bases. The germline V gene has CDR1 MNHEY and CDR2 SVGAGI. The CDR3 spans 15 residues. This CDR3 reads CASSYGQEYGNTIYF. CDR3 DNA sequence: TGTGCCAGCAGTTACGGCCAGGAATATGGAAACACCATATATTTT.

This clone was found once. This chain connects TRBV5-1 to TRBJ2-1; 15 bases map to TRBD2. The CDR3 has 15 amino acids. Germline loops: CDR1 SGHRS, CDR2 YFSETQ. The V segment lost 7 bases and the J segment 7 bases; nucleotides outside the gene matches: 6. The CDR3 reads CASGGLAGGPNEQFF. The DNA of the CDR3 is TGCGCCAGCGGCGGACTAGCGGGGGGGCCGAATGAGCAGTTCTTC.

The chain's CDR3 is CASSQDRNYGYTF. In nucleotides, the CDR3 is TGTGCCAGCAGCCAAGACAGGAACTATGGCTACACCTTC. The chain employs TRBV4-2 and TRBJ1-2; D is unresolved. The CDR3 is 13 amino acids. Germline CDR1 reads LGHNA; CDR2 reads YNFKEQ. With 0 bases removed from V and 2 bases from J, the gap between germline ends came to 4 bases.

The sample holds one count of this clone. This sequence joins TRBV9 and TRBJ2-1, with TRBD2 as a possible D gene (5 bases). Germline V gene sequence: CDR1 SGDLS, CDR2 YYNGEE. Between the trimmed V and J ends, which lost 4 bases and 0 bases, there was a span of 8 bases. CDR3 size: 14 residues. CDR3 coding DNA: TGTGCCAGCAGCTTCCGGGACTCCTACAATGAGCAGTTCTTC. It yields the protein CASSFRDSYNEQFF.

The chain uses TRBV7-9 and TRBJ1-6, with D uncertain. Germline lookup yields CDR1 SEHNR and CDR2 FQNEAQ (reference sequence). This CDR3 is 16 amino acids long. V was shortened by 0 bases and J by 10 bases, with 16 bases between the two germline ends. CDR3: CASSLAYSRFESPLHF. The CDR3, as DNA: TGTGCCAGCAGCTTAGCGTATTCCAGGTTTGAATCACCCCTCCACTTT.

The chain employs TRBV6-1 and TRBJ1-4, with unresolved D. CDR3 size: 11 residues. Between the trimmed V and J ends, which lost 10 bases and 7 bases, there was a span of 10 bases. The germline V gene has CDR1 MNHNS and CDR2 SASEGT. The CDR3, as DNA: TGTGCCACCGGGGTTGCTGAAAAACTGTTTTTT. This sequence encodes CATGVAEKLFF.

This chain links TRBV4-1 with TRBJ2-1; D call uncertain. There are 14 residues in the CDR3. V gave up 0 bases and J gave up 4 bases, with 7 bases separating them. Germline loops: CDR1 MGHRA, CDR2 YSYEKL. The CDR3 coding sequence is TGCGCCAGCAGCCAAGACCTAGAATACAATGAGCAGTTCTTC. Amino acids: CASSQDLEYNEQFF.

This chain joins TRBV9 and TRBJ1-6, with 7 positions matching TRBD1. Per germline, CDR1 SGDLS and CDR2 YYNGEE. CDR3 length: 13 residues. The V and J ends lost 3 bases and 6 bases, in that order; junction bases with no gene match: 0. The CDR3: CASSDRGNSPLHF. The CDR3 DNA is TGTGCCAGCAGCGACAGGGGTAATTCACCCCTCCACTTT. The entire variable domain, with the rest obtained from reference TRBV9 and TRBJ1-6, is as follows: DSGVTQTPKHLITATGQRVTLRCSPRSGDLSVYWYQQSLDQGLQFLIQYYNGEERAKGNILERFSAQQFPDLHSELNLSSLELGDSALYFCASSDRGNSPLHFGNGTRLTVT.

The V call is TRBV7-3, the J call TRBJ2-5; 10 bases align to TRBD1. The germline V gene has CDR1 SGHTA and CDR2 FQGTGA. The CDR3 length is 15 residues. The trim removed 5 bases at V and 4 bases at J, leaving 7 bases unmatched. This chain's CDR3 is CASSPGTGVPETQYF. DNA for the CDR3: TGTGCCAGCAGCCCTGGGACAGGGGTTCCAGAGACCCAGTACTTC.

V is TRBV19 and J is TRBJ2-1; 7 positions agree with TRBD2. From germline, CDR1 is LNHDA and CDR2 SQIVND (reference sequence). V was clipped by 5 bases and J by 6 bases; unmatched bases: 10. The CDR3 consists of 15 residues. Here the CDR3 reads CASSYGRELSNEQFF. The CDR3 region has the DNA TGTGCCAGTAGTTATGGGCGGGAGTTGAGCAATGAGCAGTTCTTC.

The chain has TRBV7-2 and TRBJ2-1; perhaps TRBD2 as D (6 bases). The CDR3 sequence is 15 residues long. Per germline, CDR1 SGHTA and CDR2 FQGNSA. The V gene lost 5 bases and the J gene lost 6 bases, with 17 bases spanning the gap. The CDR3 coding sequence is TGTGCCAGCAGCCTCGGACTAACCGAGGTCAATGAGCAGTTCTTC. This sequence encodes CASSLGLTEVNEQFF.

CDR3: CARVPEGGSRGSETQYF. The CDR3, as DNA: TGTGCCAGGGTACCTGAAGGGGGCTCTAGGGGTAGTGAGACCCAGTACTTC. The chain has TRBV19 and TRBJ2-5, with 7 bases that match TRBD1. Trimming removed 9 bases from V and 5 bases from J; junction bases left unmatched: 21. Germline V CDR1 and CDR2: LNHDA, SQIVND (reference sequence). This CDR3 has 17 residues.

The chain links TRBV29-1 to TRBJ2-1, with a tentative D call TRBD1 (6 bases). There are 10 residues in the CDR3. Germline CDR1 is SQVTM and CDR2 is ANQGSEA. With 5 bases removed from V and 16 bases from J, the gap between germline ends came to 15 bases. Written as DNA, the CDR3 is TGCAGCGTTCAGGACAGTGTCAGATTCTTC. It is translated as CSVQDSVRFF.

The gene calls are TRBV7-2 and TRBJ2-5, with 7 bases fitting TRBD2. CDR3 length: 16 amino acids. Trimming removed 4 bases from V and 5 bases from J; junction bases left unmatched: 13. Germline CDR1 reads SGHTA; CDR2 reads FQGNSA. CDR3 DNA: TGTGCCAGCAGCTCTAGTGGGCGGGGGAACGGGGAGACCCAGTACTTC. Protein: CASSSSGRGNGETQYF.

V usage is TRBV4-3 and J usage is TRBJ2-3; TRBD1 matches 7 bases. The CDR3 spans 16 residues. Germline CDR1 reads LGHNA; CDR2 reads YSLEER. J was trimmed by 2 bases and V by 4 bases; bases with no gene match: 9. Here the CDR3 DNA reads TGCGCCAGCAGCCTAGGCCTGGGACAGCTCACAGATACGCAGTATTTT. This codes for CASSLGLGQLTDTQYF.

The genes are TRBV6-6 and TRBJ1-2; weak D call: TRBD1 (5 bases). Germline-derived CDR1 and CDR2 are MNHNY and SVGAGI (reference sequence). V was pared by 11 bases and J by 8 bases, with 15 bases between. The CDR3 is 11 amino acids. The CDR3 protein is CAAFGGSGYTF. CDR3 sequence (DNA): TGTGCCGCGTTCGGGGGGAGCGGCTACACCTTC.

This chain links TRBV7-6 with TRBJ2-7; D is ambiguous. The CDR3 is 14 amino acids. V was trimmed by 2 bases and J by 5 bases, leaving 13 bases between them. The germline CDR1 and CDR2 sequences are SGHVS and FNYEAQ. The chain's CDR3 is CASSLNPTGDEQYF. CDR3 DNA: TGTGCCAGCAGCTTAAACCCAACGGGTGACGAGCAGTACTTC.

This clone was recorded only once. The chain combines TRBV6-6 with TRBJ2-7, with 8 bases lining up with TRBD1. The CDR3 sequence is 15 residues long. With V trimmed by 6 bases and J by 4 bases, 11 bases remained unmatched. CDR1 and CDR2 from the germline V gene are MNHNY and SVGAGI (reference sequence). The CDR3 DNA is TGTGCCAGCAGCCAATACCGGGACAGGTTGTACGAGCAGTACTTC. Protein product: CASSQYRDRLYEQYF.

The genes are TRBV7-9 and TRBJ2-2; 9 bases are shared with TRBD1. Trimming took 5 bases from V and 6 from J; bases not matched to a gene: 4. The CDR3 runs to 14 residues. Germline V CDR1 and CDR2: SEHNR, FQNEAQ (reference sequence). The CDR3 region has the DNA TGTGCCAGCAGCCTGACAGGGGGGTCCGGGGAGCTGTTTTTT. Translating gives CASSLTGGSGELFF.

The CDR3 sequence: CASSQLLGENEQFF. The CDR3 DNA reads as TGTGCCAGCAGCCAGCTACTCGGGGAAAATGAGCAGTTCTTC. This rearrangement joins TRBV14 to TRBJ2-1; D perhaps matches TRBD2 (5 bases). Germline values: CDR1 SGHDN, CDR2 FVKESK. V gave up 3 bases and J gave up 7 bases, with 13 bases separating them. The CDR3 consists of 14 residues.